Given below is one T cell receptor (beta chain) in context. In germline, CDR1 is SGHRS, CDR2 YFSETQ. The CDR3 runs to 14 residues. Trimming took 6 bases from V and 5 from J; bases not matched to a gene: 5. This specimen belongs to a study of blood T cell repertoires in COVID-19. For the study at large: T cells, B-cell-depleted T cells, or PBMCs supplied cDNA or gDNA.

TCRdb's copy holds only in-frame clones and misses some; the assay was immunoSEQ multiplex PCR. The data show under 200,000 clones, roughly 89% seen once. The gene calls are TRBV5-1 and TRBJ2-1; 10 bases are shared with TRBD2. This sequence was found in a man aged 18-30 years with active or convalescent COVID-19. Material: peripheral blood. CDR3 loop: CASTVAGGNNEQFF. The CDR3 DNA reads TGCGCCAGCACCGTAGCGGGGGGTAACAATGAGCAGTTCTTC.